This is a list of T cell receptor beta chains from one sample in a study of control samples from healthy donors and cancer patients. TCRdb's table, derived via immunoSEQ multiplex PCR, lists solely in-frame clones and lacks some. This table has 100,000 to 150,000 clones, roughly 87% appearing once. Sequenced sample: blood. All receptors come from a man younger than 35 in good health. CDR3s include the opening cysteine and the closing phenylalanine or tryptophan. Each record gives: D gene, clone size, J gene, V gene, CDR3 protein, CDR3 DNA. A D gene is named only where the DNA matches it firmly. Size tells how often a clone was seen (once, few, many) or the class of an expanded clone, and some rows leave it out.

>NA|NA|TRBJ2-3|TRBV27
CASSLFLRGNLADTQYF
TGTGCCAGCAGTTTATTCCTTAGGGGCAATTTGGCAGATACGCAGTATTTT
>NA|NA|TRBJ1-6|TRBV30
CAWRPRAQGSPLHF
TGTGCCTGGCGCCCGAGGGCGCAGGGGTCACCCCTCCACTTT
>TRBD2|NA|TRBJ2-1|TRBV7-2
CASSASGGYNEQFF
TGTGCCAGCAGCGCTAGCGGGGGATACAATGAGCAGTTCTTC
>TRBD2|NA|TRBJ2-1|TRBV2
CATRGGAGGSGEQFF
TGTGCCACACGGGGGGGGGCGGGAGGATCCGGTGAGCAGTTCTTC
>TRBD2|NA|TRBJ2-1|TRBV2
CASTGLADNEQFF
TGTGCCAGCACAGGACTAGCGGACAATGAGCAGTTCTTC
>NA|NA|TRBJ1-5|TRBV2
CASSPGDQPQHF
TGTGCCAGTTCCCCAGGGGATCAGCCCCAGCATTTT
>NA|NA|TRBJ2-3|TRBV2
CASSEWRGLDTQYF
TGTGCCAGCAGTGAATGGAGGGGGCTAGATACGCAGTATTTT
>TRBD1|NA|TRBJ1-3|TRBV28
CASSSQGVNSGNTIYF
TGTGCCAGCAGTTCCCAGGGGGTAAACTCTGGAAACACCATATATTTT
>NA|once|TRBJ2-7|TRBV6-5
CASSYSAREQYF
TGTGCCAGCAGTTACTCGGCGAGGGAGCAGTACTTC
>TRBD2|NA|TRBJ2-7|TRBV10-3
CATRGTSGFYEQYF
TGTGCCACCCGGGGCACTAGCGGGTTCTACGAGCAGTACTTC
>TRBD2|NA|TRBJ2-7|TRBV11-2
CASSAVAGAYEQYF
TGTGCCAGCAGCGCAGTAGCGGGAGCATACGAGCAGTACTTC
>TRBD1|NA|TRBJ1-4|TRBV6-1
CASREGGLGEKLFF
TGTGCCAGCAGGGAAGGGGGCTTGGGGGAAAAACTGTTTTTT
>NA|NA|TRBJ1-3|TRBV3-1/TRBV3-2
CASSQGPLLGRSSGNTIYF
TGTGCCAGCAGCCAAGGGCCACTACTAGGCAGGAGCTCTGGAAACACCATATATTTT
>TRBD1|NA|TRBJ2-2|TRBV6-6
CASSSGQGLNTGELFF
TGTGCCAGCAGTTCTGGACAGGGACTGAACACCGGGGAGCTGTTTTTT
>TRBD1|NA|TRBJ2-7|TRBV29-1
CSVVGTGSWEQYF
TGCAGCGTTGTTGGGACAGGGAGTTGGGAGCAGTACTTC
>NA|few|TRBJ2-2|TRBV10-1
CASSDRGDPSTGELFF
TGCGCCAGCAGTGATCGTGGGGACCCATCAACCGGGGAGCTGTTTTTT
>TRBD1|NA|TRBJ2-7|TRBV28
CASSFQGAYEQYF
TGTGCCAGCAGTTTCCAGGGGGCCTACGAGCAGTACTTC
>NA|NA|TRBJ2-7|TRBV6-5
CATKPDSITYEQYF
TGTGCCACCAAACCGGACAGTATCACCTACGAGCAGTACTTC
>TRBD1|NA|TRBJ1-2|TRBV7-9
CASSSWTGLYYGYTF
TGTGCCAGCAGCTCCTGGACAGGGCTTTACTATGGCTACACCTTC
>NA|NA|TRBJ1-2|TRBV27
CASSFSTLGYGYTF
TGTGCCAGCAGTTTTTCCACCTTGGGCTATGGCTACACCTTC
>TRBD1|NA|TRBJ1-2|TRBV6-5
CASRAGQGGGYTF
TGTGCCAGCAGAGCCGGACAGGGAGGAGGCTACACCTTC
>TRBD1|NA|TRBJ1-5|TRBV19
CASSTRDRVPQPQHF
TGTGCCAGTAGTACTCGGGACAGGGTGCCGCAGCCCCAGCATTTT